What follows describes a single TCR beta chain. The V and J ends lost 6 bases and 4 bases, in that order; junction bases with no gene match: 11. Germline V gives CDR1 LNHDA, CDR2 SQIVND (reference sequence). This CDR3 spans 17 amino acids. As handled by the study authors: Estimation of nucleated cell counts was performed using reference gene primer amplification. Repertoires were generated with immunoSEQ multiplex PCR, while TCRdb's copy carries only in-frame clones and drops some. Clonal size and the V and J genes are those of that table, whereas D and trimming came from the DNA. The table includes about 120,000 clones, roughly three quarters detected once. The sample comes from a study of blood T cell repertoires in COVID-19.

Input material: peripheral blood. This TCR was sampled from a human donor in a cohort sampled during active COVID-19. The V gene is TRBV19, the J gene TRBJ2-1; 11 bases map to TRBD2. CDR3 amino acids: CASRTTSGDSTYNEQFF. The CDR3 DNA is TGTGCCAGTAGAACGACTAGCGGGGATAGCACTTACAATGAGCAGTTCTTC. Full variable domain (rest looked up from reference TRBV19 and TRBJ2-1): DGGITQSPKYLFRKEGQNVTLSCEQNLNHDAMYWYRQDPGQGLRLIYYSQIVNDFQKGDIAEGYSVSREKKESFPLTVTSAQKNPTAFYLCASRTTSGDSTYNEQFFGPGTRLTVL.